A selection of T cell receptor beta chains follows, all from one sample in a study of T cell repertoires and HLA-DP antigens. Clones were sequenced by immunoSEQ multiplex PCR, and TCRdb holds only the in-frame ones, with some missing. The repertoire holds almost 90,000 clones, with approximately 86% as singletons. These receptors' antigens are unknown. What was sequenced was CD4+ T cells from PBMCs. The receptors were sampled from a man aged 50 to 59 in good health and CMV-seronegative. Both conserved end residues are part of each CDR3.

TRBJ2-1 | TRBV7-3 | CASRPSGGAVNEQFF
TRBJ1-4 | TRBV9 | CASSVGVQSGEKLFF
TRBJ2-7 | TRBV7-9 | CASNKLTSYEQYF
TRBJ1-2 | TRBV4-1 | CASSPDIQEGGYTF
TRBJ2-3 | TRBV7-9 | CASSLAGGEGTQYF
TRBJ1-2 | TRBV19 | CASSLPDRGRGYTF
TRBJ2-1 | TRBV5-1 | CASSSLAVDNEQFF
TRBJ2-1 | TRBV4-3 | CASSQDLAGVGQFF
TRBJ1-5 | TRBV6-1 | CASSGDLTGFPYSNQPQHF
TRBJ2-5 | TRBV5-4 | CASSDPQETQYF
TRBJ1-5 | TRBV19 | CASNPTRPNQPQHF
TRBJ2-3 | TRBV5-8 | CASALPATDTQYF
TRBJ1-6 | TRBV6-5 | CASSYLKSPSNSPLHF
TRBJ2-1 | TRBV4-1 | CASSLSNEQFF
TRBJ1-5 | TRBV7-2 | CASSLHPSTGSNQPQHF
TRBJ2-7 | TRBV14 | CASSQGLLPIYEQYF
TRBJ1-5 | TRBV9 | CASSATGARQPQHF
TRBJ2-7 | TRBV19 | CASSPGTGVNEQYF
TRBJ1-3 | TRBV30 | CAWIISGYRRFSGNTIYF
TRBJ1-3 | TRBV5-1 | CASSYTGGAGNTIYF
TRBJ2-5 | TRBV7-2 | CASSLYQETQYF
TRBJ1-5 | TRBV6-1 | CASSEVSNQPQHF
TRBJ2-3 | TRBV30 | CAWSVHGGSTDTQYF
TRBJ1-3 | TRBV4-1 | CASSQSQGGTGNTIYF
TRBJ1-3 | TRBV30 | CAWSVGGGNTIYF
TRBJ2-7 | TRBV28 | CASPPPAGRRDEQYF
TRBJ2-7 | TRBV28 | CASSTGIYEQYF
TRBJ2-1 | TRBV2 | CASSEGLLAVSYNEQFF
TRBJ2-1 | TRBV2 | CASSTLAGVYNEQFF
TRBJ2-7 | TRBV5-1 | CASSLTPTGTIYEQYF
TRBJ1-1 | TRBV5-1 | CASSQGTNTEAFF
TRBJ2-3 | TRBV18 | CASSPGTSGGTDTQYF
TRBJ2-7 | TRBV7-8 | CASSWDRGLRNEQYF
TRBJ1-1 | TRBV19 | CASKVAGTNTEAFF
TRBJ2-3 | TRBV18 | CASSPISGPGGTDTQYF
TRBJ2-5 | TRBV2 | CASSFDRGGSETQYF
TRBJ1-2 | TRBV6-5 | CASSSRTGLNYGYTF
TRBJ1-1 | TRBV10-2 | CASRGTGGRNTEAFF
TRBJ1-2 | TRBV6-1 | CASSEGRAEHTF
TRBJ2-1 | TRBV14 | CASSLLGLAGRIEQFF
TRBJ2-7 | TRBV6-4 | CATELAGAPSYEQYF
TRBJ1-2 | TRBV5-6 | CASSPRQGLYGYTF
TRBJ2-3 | TRBV7-2 | CASSSWDLTDTQYF
TRBJ2-4 | TRBV7-2 | CASSLGISGLAVAKNIQYF
TRBJ2-5 | TRBV10-1 | CASSCPGAQETQYF
TRBJ2-4 | TRBV4-3 | CASSLQGAGSTQYF
TRBJ2-5 | TRBV13 | CASPHRDQETQYF
TRBJ2-7 | TRBV13 | CASSLGGGVSYEQYF
TRBJ2-5 | TRBV13 | CASSSNQGGQETQYF
TRBJ1-1 | TRBV10-3 | CATGQGGTEAFF
TRBJ2-2 | TRBV7-2 | CASSPLASTGELFF
TRBJ2-7 | TRBV30 | CAWTREYEQYF
TRBJ1-2 | TRBV20-1 | CSASTGYGYTF
TRBJ1-2 | TRBV19 | CASSNLLGRENGYTF
TRBJ2-3 | TRBV7-2 | CASSSPPNTQYF
TRBJ2-2 | TRBV4-1 | CASTLEGTIPTGELFF
TRBJ1-1 | TRBV6-5 | CASSSGDRVVPEAFF
TRBJ2-5 | TRBV2 | CASRAETQYF
TRBJ2-1 | TRBV27 | CASSWTGGVHNEQFF
TRBJ1-6 | TRBV28 | CASSPDPLRSPLHF